This T cell receptor (beta chain) was identified in a study of cytomegalovirus exposure and HLA in healthy donors. Notes on the study in general: An ancestry cluster, one associated with Asian ancestry, reportedly showed fewer N-insertions than the 666-donor mean in a later analysis. Information on immune exposure was restricted to one variable (CMV serostatus).

Of note for this clone: What it binds is unknown. In the same sample, other DNA sequences code for this CDR3.

13 Jbeta primers and 60 Vbeta primers were used for the PCR. The method was immunoSEQ multiplex PCR; TCRdb's version includes in-frame clones alone and lacks a portion of them. This repertoire shows about 160,000 clones, 83% found once; its top ten account for 3.5% to 5%. V was cut by 2 bases and J by 8 bases, with 12 bases left in between. There are 13 residues in the CDR3. Germline CDR1 is PRHDT and CDR2 is FYEKMQ (reference sequence). The sample comprised PBMCs. The chain employs TRBV13 and TRBJ1-2, with unresolved D. This clonotype was obtained from a man aged 50 or older in good health and CMV-seropositive. CDR3 nucleotides: TGTGCCAGCAGCTTACGGGGTAGATGGGGCTACACCTTC. As protein: CASSLRGRWGYTF.